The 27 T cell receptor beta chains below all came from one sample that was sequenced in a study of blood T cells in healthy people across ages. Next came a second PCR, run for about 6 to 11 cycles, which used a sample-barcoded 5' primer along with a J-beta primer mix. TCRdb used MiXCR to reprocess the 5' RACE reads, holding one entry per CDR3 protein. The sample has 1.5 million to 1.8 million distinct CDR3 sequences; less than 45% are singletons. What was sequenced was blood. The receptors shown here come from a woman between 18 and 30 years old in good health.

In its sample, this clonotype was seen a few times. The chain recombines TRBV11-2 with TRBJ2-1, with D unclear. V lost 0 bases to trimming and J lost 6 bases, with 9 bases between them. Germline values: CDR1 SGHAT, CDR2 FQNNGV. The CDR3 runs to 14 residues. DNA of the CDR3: TGTGCCAGCAGCTTAGATCGACTGGGCAATGAGCAGTTCTTC. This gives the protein CASSLDRLGNEQFF.

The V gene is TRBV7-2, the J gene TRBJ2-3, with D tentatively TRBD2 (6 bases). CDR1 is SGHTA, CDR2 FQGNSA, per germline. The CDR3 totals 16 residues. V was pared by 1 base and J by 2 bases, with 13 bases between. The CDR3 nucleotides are TGTGCCAGCAGCTTAGTGGGGACTCAATACACAGATACGCAGTATTTT. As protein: CASSLVGTQYTDTQYF.

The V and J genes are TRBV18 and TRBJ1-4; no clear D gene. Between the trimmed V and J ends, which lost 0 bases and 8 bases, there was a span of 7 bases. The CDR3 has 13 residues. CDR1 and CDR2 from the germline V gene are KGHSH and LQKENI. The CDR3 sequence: CASSPPIPEKLFF. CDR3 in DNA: TGTGCCAGCTCACCACCTATCCCCGAAAAACTGTTTTTT.

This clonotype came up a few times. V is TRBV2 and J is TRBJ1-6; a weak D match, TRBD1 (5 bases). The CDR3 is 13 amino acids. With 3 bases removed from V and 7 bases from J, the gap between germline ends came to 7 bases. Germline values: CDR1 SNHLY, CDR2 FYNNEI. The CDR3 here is CASSEGLNSPLHF. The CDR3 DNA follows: TGTGCCAGCAGTGAGGGGCTCAATTCACCCCTCCACTTT.

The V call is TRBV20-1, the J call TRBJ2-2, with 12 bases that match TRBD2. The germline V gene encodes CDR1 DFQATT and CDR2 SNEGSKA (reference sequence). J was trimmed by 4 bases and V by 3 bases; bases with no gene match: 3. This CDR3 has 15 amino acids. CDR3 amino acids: CSASPGLAGTGELFF. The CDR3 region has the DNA TGCAGTGCTAGTCCGGGACTAGCGGGCACCGGGGAGCTGTTTTTT.

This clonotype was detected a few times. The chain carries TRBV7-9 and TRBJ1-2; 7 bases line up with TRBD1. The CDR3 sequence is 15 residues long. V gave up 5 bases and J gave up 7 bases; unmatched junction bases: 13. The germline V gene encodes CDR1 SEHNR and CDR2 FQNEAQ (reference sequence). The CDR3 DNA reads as TGTGCCAGCAGCAAACGAGTGGCAGGGGGGATTGGCTACACCTTC. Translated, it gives CASSKRVAGGIGYTF.

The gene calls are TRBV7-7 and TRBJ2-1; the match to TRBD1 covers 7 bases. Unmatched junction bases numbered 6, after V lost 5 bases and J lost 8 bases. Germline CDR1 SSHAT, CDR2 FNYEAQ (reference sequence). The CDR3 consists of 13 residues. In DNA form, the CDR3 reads TGTGCCAGCAGCCCGGACAGGACCGATGAGCAGTTCTTC. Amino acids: CASSPDRTDEQFF.

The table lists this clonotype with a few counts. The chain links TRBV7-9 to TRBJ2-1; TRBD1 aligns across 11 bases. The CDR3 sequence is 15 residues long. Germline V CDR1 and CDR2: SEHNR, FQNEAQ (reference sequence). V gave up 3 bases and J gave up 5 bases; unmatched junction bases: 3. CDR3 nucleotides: TGTGCCAGCAGCTTCGGGACAGGGGGTAACAATGAGCAGTTCTTC. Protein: CASSFGTGGNNEQFF.

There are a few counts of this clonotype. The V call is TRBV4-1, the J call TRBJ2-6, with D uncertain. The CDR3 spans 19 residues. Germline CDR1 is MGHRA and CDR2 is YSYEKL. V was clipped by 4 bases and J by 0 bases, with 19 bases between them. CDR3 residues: CASSPDPWQIFSGANVLTF. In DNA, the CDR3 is TGCGCCAGCAGCCCCGATCCGTGGCAGATTTTCTCTGGGGCCAACGTCCTGACTTTC.

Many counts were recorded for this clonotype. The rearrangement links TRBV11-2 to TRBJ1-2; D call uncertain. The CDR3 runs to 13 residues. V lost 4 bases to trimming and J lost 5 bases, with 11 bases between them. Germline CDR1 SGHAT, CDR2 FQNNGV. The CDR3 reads CASSSPRNYGYTF. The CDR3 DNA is TGTGCCAGCAGCTCGCCGCGAAATTATGGCTACACCTTC.

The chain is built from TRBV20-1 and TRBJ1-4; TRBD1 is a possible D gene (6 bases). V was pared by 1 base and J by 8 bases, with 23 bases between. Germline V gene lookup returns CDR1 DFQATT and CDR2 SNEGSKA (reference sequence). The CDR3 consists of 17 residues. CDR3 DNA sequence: TGCAGTGCTAGAGTTGACGGAGGACCACTACAGGGAGAAAAACTGTTTTTT. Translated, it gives CSARVDGGPLQGEKLFF.

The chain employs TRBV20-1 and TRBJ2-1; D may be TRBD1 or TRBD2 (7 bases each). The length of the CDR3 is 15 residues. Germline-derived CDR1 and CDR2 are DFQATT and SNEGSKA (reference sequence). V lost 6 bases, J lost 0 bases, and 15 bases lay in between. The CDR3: CSAPGGVLSYNEQFF. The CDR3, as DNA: TGCAGTGCACCAGGGGGGGTCCTCTCCTACAATGAGCAGTTCTTC.

The CDR3 sequence: CASSSEQGFEGYTF. The CDR3 DNA is TGCGCCAGCAGCTCGGAACAGGGCTTTGAAGGCTACACCTTC. The chain is built from TRBV5-1 and TRBJ1-2, with a weak D call TRBD1 (6 bases). Trimming shortened V by 3 bases and J by 8 bases, and 17 bases separated the two germline ends. Germline CDR1 SGHRS, CDR2 YFSETQ. CDR3 length: 14 amino acids.

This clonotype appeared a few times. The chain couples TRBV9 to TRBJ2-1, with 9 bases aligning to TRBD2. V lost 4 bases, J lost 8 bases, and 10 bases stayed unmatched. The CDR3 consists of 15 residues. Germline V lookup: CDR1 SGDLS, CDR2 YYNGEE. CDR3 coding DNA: TGTGCCAGCAGCCCAAGCGGGGGGTTCCACGATGAGCAGTTCTTC. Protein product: CASSPSGGFHDEQFF.

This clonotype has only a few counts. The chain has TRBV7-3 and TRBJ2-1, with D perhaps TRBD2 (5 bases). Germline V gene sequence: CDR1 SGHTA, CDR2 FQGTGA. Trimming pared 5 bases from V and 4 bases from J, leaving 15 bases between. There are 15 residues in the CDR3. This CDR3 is CASSPLGGKYNEQFF. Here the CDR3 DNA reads TGTGCCAGCAGCCCCCTAGGAGGTAAATACAATGAGCAGTTCTTC.

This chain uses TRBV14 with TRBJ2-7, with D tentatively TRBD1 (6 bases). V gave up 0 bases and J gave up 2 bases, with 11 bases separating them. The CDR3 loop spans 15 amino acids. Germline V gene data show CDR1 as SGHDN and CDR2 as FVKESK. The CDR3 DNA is TGTGCCAGCAGCCAAGATGGACAGAAACCCTACGAGCAGTACTTC. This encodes CASSQDGQKPYEQYF.

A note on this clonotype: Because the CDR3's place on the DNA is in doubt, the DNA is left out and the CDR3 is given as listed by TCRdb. The CDR3 sequence: CASSTSTGGLAFF. This rearrangement joins TRBV6-2 or TRBV6-3 to TRBJ1-1; TRBD1, the table's D call, was not compared with the DNA. The germline V gene has CDR1 MNHEY and CDR2 SVGEGT. The CDR3 region is 13 residues in length, termini included.

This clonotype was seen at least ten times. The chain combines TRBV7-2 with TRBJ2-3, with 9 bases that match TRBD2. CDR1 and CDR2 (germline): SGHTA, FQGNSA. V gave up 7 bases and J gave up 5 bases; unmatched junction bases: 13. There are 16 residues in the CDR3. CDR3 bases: TGTGCCAGCATCTCGACCGGGACTAGCTTTGGAGATACGCAGTATTTT. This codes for CASISTGTSFGDTQYF.

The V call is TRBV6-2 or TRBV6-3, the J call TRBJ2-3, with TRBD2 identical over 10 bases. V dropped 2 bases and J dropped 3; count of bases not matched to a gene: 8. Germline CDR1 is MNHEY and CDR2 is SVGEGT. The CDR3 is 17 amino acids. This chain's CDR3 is CASSYRLAGVVTDTQYF. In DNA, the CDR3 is TGTGCCAGCAGTTACCGGCTAGCGGGGGTGGTTACAGATACGCAGTATTTT.

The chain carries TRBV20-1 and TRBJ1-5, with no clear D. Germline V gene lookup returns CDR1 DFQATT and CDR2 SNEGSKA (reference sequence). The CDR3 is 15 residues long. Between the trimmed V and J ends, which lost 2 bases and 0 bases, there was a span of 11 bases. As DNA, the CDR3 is TGCAGTGCTAGAAGCCCAACCCATAGCAATCAGCCCCAGCATTTT. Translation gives CSARSPTHSNQPQHF.

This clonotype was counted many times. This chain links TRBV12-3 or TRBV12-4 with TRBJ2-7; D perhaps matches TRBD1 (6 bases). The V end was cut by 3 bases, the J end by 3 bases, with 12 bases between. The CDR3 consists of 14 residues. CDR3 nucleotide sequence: TGTGCCAGCAGTTTTCGAGGACAGAACTACGAGCAGTACTTC. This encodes CASSFRGQNYEQYF.

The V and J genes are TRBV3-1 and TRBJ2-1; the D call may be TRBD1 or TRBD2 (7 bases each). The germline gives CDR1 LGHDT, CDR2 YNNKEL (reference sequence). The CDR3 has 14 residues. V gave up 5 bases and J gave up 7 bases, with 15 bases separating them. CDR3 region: CASSSRQGGNEQFF. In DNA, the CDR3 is TGTGCCAGCAGCTCCCGACAGGGAGGGAATGAGCAGTTCTTC.

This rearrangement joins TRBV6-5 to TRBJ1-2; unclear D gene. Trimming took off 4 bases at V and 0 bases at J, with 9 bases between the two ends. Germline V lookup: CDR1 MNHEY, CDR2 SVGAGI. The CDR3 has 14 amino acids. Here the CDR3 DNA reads TGTGCCAGCAGTTCGAGAAGACCTAACTATGGCTACACCTTC. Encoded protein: CASSSRRPNYGYTF.

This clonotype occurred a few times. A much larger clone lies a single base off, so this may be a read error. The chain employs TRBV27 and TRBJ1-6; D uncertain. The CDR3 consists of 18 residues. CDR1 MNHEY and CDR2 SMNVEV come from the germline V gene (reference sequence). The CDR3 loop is CASSSIGRLDYYNSPPHF. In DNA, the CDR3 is TGTGCCAGCAGTTCCATTGGAAGATTAGATTACTATAATTCACCCCCCCACTTT.

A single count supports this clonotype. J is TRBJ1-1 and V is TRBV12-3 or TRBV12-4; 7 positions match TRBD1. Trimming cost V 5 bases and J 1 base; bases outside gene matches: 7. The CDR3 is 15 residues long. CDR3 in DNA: TGTGCCAGCAGTCTACCGGGACAGCCGAACACTGAAGCTTTCTTT. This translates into CASSLPGQPNTEAFF.

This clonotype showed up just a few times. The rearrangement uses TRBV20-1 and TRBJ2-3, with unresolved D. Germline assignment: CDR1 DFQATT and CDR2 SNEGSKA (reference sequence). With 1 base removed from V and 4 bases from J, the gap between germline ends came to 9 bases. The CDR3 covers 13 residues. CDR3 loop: CSARVELSDTQYF. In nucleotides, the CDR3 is TGCAGTGCTAGAGTAGAACTTTCAGATACGCAGTATTTT.

CDR3 coding DNA: TGCGCCAGCAGCCAAGATTGGGCTAGCGGGAGACTGTCGGATACGCAGTATTTT. Amino acid sequence: CASSQDWASGRLSDTQYF. V and J are TRBV4-3 and TRBJ2-3; TRBD2 matches 10 bases. V was clipped by 0 bases and J by 6 bases; unmatched bases: 12. CDR1 and CDR2 (germline): LGHNA, YSLEER. The CDR3 spans 18 residues.